This entry describes one T cell receptor (beta chain). This clonotype appeared many times. Its antigen remains undetermined. Per-base quality was not reported, and no clone a single base away is much larger than it. The TCR beta CDR3 regions were amplified from the RNA transcripts. For the first round of RT-PCR on the TCR CDR3, the HTBI primer set was used together with the Qiagen OneStep RT-PCR kit. The libraries were constructed in a second round of multiplex PCR and then size-selected and purified. The libraries were sequenced on an Illumina HiSeq2000 using paired-end 100 bp reads. For the original study's pipeline: SOAPnuke was used to process the raw data, throwing out any read that contained adapters or uncalled bases, had a mean Phred below 15, or lacked an exact constant-primer or identifier match. High-quality paired reads were merged using COPE v1.2.5, and each unique nucleotide sequence was defined as a clonotype. MiTCR v1.1 was used to align clonotypes to the IMGT TRBV, TRBD and TRBJ reference segments. Analysis was restricted to V-J combinations with a frequency above 0.0001, which covered just over 98% of repertoires. The TCS score was defined as F50 (clonal expansion) divided by E x V (chaos), with BLOSUM62-based TCRdist calculated between CDR3 peptides within each V-J. Welch's t-statistics and random forest reduced fewer than 600 V-J features to some 14, which were used in a naive Bayes classifier (R e1071). The public reads were reanalyzed by TCRdb: fastp trimming at Q25, MiXCR alignment, in-frame beta chains only. Rows with a matching CDR3 protein are joined into one entry that keeps the most common DNA and genes. TCRdb, not the authors, supplied the V and J calls. The table for this sample lists about 130,000 distinct CDR3 sequences; around 20% of them were counted only once. The ten top clones hold around 69% of the sample.

Hyperthyroidism patients were newly diagnosed, with disease duration under 2 months, and aged 18 to 65 years. The study excluded patients with uncontrolled infections, other autoimmune diseases, pregnancy or lactation. Clinical symptoms, serum thyroxine and TRAb, thyroid ultrasound, and orbital computed tomography formed the basis for the diagnoses. Blood from progressor patients was drawn when they were first diagnosed with hyperthyroidism, before any ophthalmopathy symptoms appeared. PBMCs were separated from 8 to 10 ml of fresh peripheral blood using Ficoll-Paque density gradient centrifugation. Patients classed as progressors first received a Graves' hyperthyroidism diagnosis and then went on to develop ophthalmopathy during follow-up. Total RNA was extracted using Trizol reagent, and RNA quality was assessed on an Agilent 2100 Bioanalyzer. These data come from a study of T cells in Graves' hyperthyroidism and ophthalmopathy (dated by TCRdb to 2018 to 2020). At the level of the whole study: Peripheral blood samples were taken at initial diagnosis, before any treatment was given. To identify TCR V-J signatures that set the groups apart, the researchers used a discovery cohort of approximately 98 patients, made up of roughly 40 with Graves' ophthalmopathy and some 56 with stable Graves' hyperthyroidism. Prospective prediction of ophthalmopathy was tested in an independent validation cohort of 18 to 20 hyperthyroidism patients and some 17 patients who later progressed to ophthalmopathy. The 100 or so discovery patients were divided at random into training and test sets in a 7:3 ratio. In addition, the study compared T-cell repertoires in thyroid tissue and in blood from roughly 6 Graves' hyperthyroidism patients. Once sampling was done, hyperthyroidism patients were given methimazole at a starting dose of 30 mg daily, whereas ophthalmopathy patients were given high-dose intravenous methylprednisolone. TCR Vbeta CDR3 sequencing of fewer than 150 peripheral blood samples (43 ophthalmopathy, 75 hyperthyroidism and some 17 progressor patients) is reported in the paper. General conclusions and limits of the study: During validation, the model predicted progression to ophthalmopathy a median of approximately 7 months ahead of onset, with almost 71% sensitivity and less than 85% specificity. Most expanded thyroid clonotypes (frequency above 0.001) were also detected in blood, suggesting blood repertoires may reflect thyroid immune responses. No statistical method was used to set the sample size in advance, and investigators knew the group allocation. In cross-validation, a model built on a 13 V-J signature told ophthalmopathy apart from stable hyperthyroidism with 85% to 90% sensitivity and around 81% specificity, and in testing the same model reached 80%/75%.

V and J are trimmed by 6 bases and 4 bases, and the gene matches miss 5 bases of the junction. As encoded in the germline V gene, CDR1 is MDHEN while CDR2 is SYDVKM. The CDR3 starts with the cysteine, ends with the phenylalanine, and has 13 residues. The kept DNA is CDR3 alone, 39 bases in frame from the first base. The chain employs TRBV28 and TRBJ2-5, with 7 bases aligning to TRBD1. Specimen: blood. The receptor was derived from a woman aged 50 to 65 with Graves' hyperthyroidism that later progressed to Graves' ophthalmopathy. The DNA is TGTGCCAGCAGGCCCAGGGGGATAGAGACCCAGTACTTC. Its protein reads: CASRPRGIETQYF.